The clone carrying this T cell receptor beta chain showed up many times. Antigen specificity is unknown. TCRdb fed the 5' RACE reads into MiXCR, producing one record per CDR3 protein. The sample has some 66,000 distinct CDR3 sequences; over 4% are singletons. This sample is drawn from a study of neurological immune-mediated disorders. Study details: There were roughly 35 multiple sclerosis patients; some 31 were relapsing-remitting and 3 were secondary progressive. Study-wide points: The repertoires of 18 of 34 multiple sclerosis patients fell into one related-CDR3 cluster (a possible signature) under phylogenetic grouping.

Trimming removed 0 bases from V and 8 bases from J; junction bases left unmatched: 8. CDR1 MRHNA and CDR2 SNTAGT come from the germline V gene. There are 15 residues in the CDR3. The rearrangement joins TRBV6-4 to TRBJ1-2; TRBD1 agrees at 8 bases. The sequence derives from a man in his fifties or sixties with multiple sclerosis. Sequencing input: PBMCs. CDR3 bases: TGTGCCAGCAGTGACTCGAACCAGGGGGCTAGGGGCTACACCTTC. Encoded protein: CASSDSNQGARGYTF.